Listed below are T cell receptor beta chains from one sample, sequenced in a study of T cells after posttransplantation cyclophosphamide. Some clones are missing from TCRdb's copy, which holds only in-frame ones; the method was immunoSEQ multiplex PCR. Of some 10,000 clones listed, roughly 80% were seen once; the top ten hold about 5%. This specimen was PBMCs, taken after allogeneic stem cell transplant with posttransplant cyclophosphamide. The receptors originated from a female patient aged 50-60 years who received an allogeneic stem cell transplant from a related donor, was CMV-positive, and had no GVHD. The graft donor may have given rise to some T cells. Both conserved end residues are part of each CDR3. Fields, in order: V gene, D gene, clone size, J gene, CDR3 DNA, CDR3 protein. D genes are given only for firm matches. Size is stated for part of the rows, as once, few or many counts, or as a class when the clone is expanded.

TRBV19,NA,NA,TRBJ2-7,TGTGCCAGTAGTATAGGGGGTTGGACAGAGGACTCCCAGTACTTC,CASSIGGWTEDSQYF
TRBV5-4,TRBD1,NA,TRBJ2-7,TGTGCCAGCAGCTTGCCCGGGACAGGGAGCTACGAGCAGTACTTC,CASSLPGTGSYEQYF
TRBV6-1,NA,few,TRBJ2-4,TGTGCCAGCACCGAAGGGGTAGCCAAAAACATTCAGTACTTC,CASTEGVAKNIQYF
TRBV14,TRBD2,NA,TRBJ2-1,TGTGCCAGCAGCCAAGTGTTGCTAGCGGGCCCGTGGCCCTACAATGAGCAGTTCTTC,CASSQVLLAGPWPYNEQFF
TRBV2,TRBD1,NA,TRBJ1-6,TGTGCCAGCAGTCTATCCCGAGGACAGGGCGGTTCACCCCTCCACTTT,CASSLSRGQGGSPLHF
TRBV2,TRBD1,NA,TRBJ1-1,TGTGCCAGCAGTTCCGGGACAGGAACCGGTACAGCTTTCTTT,CASSSGTGTGTAFF
TRBV11-1,NA,few,TRBJ2-2,TGTGCCAGCAGCTTAAATCCCTCCGGGAACACCGGGGAGCTGTTTTTT,CASSLNPSGNTGELFF
TRBV23-1,TRBD1,NA,TRBJ1-6,TGCGCCAGCAGCCGACAGGGCAATTCACCCCTCCACTTT,CASSRQGNSPLHF
TRBV2,NA,NA,TRBJ1-3,TGTGCCAGCAGTGAGCGTGGAAACACCATATATTTT,CASSERGNTIYF
TRBV4-1,TRBD2,NA,TRBJ2-3,TGCGCCAGCAGCCAAGAAGAAAGACTAGCGGGGATCCCAGATACGCAGTATTTT,CASSQEERLAGIPDTQYF
TRBV2,TRBD2,large,TRBJ2-2,TGTGCCAGCATTCAGCGGGGGGGAACCGGGGAGCTGTTTTTT,CASIQRGGTGELFF
TRBV5-4,NA,NA,TRBJ2-3,TGTGCCAGCAGCTTAGCAGCGGACCAACTCACAGATACGCAGTATTTT,CASSLAADQLTDTQYF
TRBV5-1,TRBD2,NA,TRBJ2-1,TGCGCCAGCAGCCGGGCGCCACTAGCGGGGGGGCCGGGTGAGCAGTTCTTC,CASSRAPLAGGPGEQFF
TRBV6-4,TRBD2,NA,TRBJ2-3,TGTGCCAGCAGTGACGTTGGCGGGGGGACGCCAGATACGCAGTATTTT,CASSDVGGGTPDTQYF
TRBV5-5,TRBD1,NA,TRBJ2-1,TGTGCCAGCAGCCGGACAGGGACATACAATGAGCAGTTCTTC,CASSRTGTYNEQFF
TRBV6-5,NA,NA,TRBJ2-7,TGTGCCAGCAGTACCAGCTACGAGCAGTACTTC,CASSTSYEQYF
TRBV19,TRBD1,NA,TRBJ1-5,TGTGCCAGTAGTAAAGACAGGGCCTCAAGGGGGCCCCAGCATTTT,CASSKDRASRGPQHF
TRBV29-1,NA,NA,TRBJ2-3,TGCAGCGTGGGAGGAGGGTCCTTGACAGATACGCAGTATTTT,CSVGGGSLTDTQYF
TRBV28,NA,NA,TRBJ2-3,TGTGCCAGCAGTTTTGACGGGTACACAGATACGCAGTATTTT,CASSFDGYTDTQYF
TRBV11-3,NA,NA,TRBJ2-2,TGTGCCAGCAGGCGGGGAAACACCGGGGAGCTGTTTTTT,CASRRGNTGELFF
TRBV6-4,NA,once,TRBJ1-6,TGTGCCAGCAGTGACTCCCCGGGACATCCCCTCCACTTT,CASSDSPGHPLHF
TRBV7-2,TRBD1,once,TRBJ1-5,TGTGCCAGCAGCGTATTACAGGGGCTCGTTCAGCCCCAGCATTTT,CASSVLQGLVQPQHF
TRBV2,NA,NA,TRBJ2-2,TGTGCCAGCAGTGTAAGCAGGGTTGCCGGGGAGCTGTTTTTT,CASSVSRVAGELFF
TRBV2,NA,NA,TRBJ1-2,TGTGCCAGCAGTGAAGCGCTTCTGCGGCGGAGCTTC,CASSEALLRRSF
TRBV5-1,NA,NA,TRBJ1-1,TGCGCCAGCAGCTTGGACGGGATGATGAACACTGAAGCTTTCTTT,CASSLDGMMNTEAFF
TRBV28,NA,NA,TRBJ1-2,TGTGCCAGCAGTGCAGGACAGTTGAACTATGGCTACACCTTC,CASSAGQLNYGYTF
TRBV29-1,NA,NA,TRBJ2-7,TGCAGCGTTGGGGGGGGCTCCTCCTACGAGCAGTACTTC,CSVGGGSSYEQYF
TRBV7-8,NA,NA,TRBJ1-6,TGTGCCAGCAGGGCGGTTGAGCAGGGTGTAAATTCACCCCTCCACTTT,CASRAVEQGVNSPLHF
TRBV6-1,NA,once,TRBJ1-5,TGTGCCAGCAGTGAAGGTTGGCTAGATCAGCCCCAGCATTTT,CASSEGWLDQPQHF
TRBV29-1,NA,few,TRBJ2-1,TGCAGCGTTGACCTACAGGGACGGCTAACTGAGCAGTTCTTC,CSVDLQGRLTEQFF
TRBV27,NA,few,TRBJ1-6,TGTGCCAGCAGTTGGGGCCCCACATCCTATAATTCACCCCTCCACTTT,CASSWGPTSYNSPLHF
TRBV30,NA,NA,TRBJ1-5,TGTGCCTGGAGTGGTCGGCAGGGTTCCCGACAGCCCCAGCATTTT,CAWSGRQGSRQPQHF
TRBV28,NA,once,TRBJ1-1,TGTGCCAGCAGTTTATCCCAGGGGTACACTGAAGCTTTCTTT,CASSLSQGYTEAFF
TRBV13,TRBD2,once,TRBJ2-3,TGTGCCAGCAGCTTAGGGCTAGCGGGGGGACTAGATACGCAGTATTTT,CASSLGLAGGLDTQYF
TRBV7-2,NA,NA,TRBJ2-7,TGTGCCAGCAGCTTAGAATCCGGGAGCAGCTACGAGCAGTACTTC,CASSLESGSSYEQYF
TRBV7-7,TRBD2,NA,TRBJ2-5,TGTGCTAGCAGCTCGGGACTAGCGGGGGCCCGGGGGCAAGAGACCCAGTACTTC,CASSSGLAGARGQETQYF
TRBV6-1,TRBD1,NA,TRBJ1-3,TGTGCCAGCATCAACGACAGGGGGAACACCATATATTTT,CASINDRGNTIYF
TRBV29-1,NA,NA,TRBJ1-4,TGCAGCGTTGGGGAGAGCCGCGAAAAACTGTTTTTT,CSVGESREKLFF
TRBV5-1,TRBD1,NA,TRBJ1-1,TGCGCCAGCAGAAACGGACAGGGGATGAACACTGAAGCTTTCTTT,CASRNGQGMNTEAFF
TRBV10-3,TRBD1,NA,TRBJ2-7,TGTGCCATCAGTGAGTCACTGGGACAGGGATCGGGGGCCTACGAGCAGTACTTC,CAISESLGQGSGAYEQYF
TRBV11-1,NA,NA,TRBJ2-7,TGTGCCAGCAGCTTATTGGGACAAGACGAGCAGTACTTC,CASSLLGQDEQYF
TRBV6-5,NA,NA,TRBJ2-1,TGTGCCAGCAGCCTCCGACAGAATTACAATGAGCAGTTCTTC,CASSLRQNYNEQFF
TRBV5-6,TRBD1,NA,TRBJ2-7,TGTGCCAGCAGCCTCCTTTCTGGGACAGGGGGTTACGAGCAGTACTTC,CASSLLSGTGGYEQYF
TRBV28,TRBD2,NA,TRBJ2-7,TGTGCCAGCAGTGCATCAACCCCGGGGGGGATCCACGAGCAGTACTTC,CASSASTPGGIHEQYF
TRBV6-5,NA,NA,TRBJ1-1,TGTGCCAGCAGTTCCGGACACTGGAGAGTCACTGAAGCTTTCTTT,CASSSGHWRVTEAFF
TRBV7-2,TRBD1,NA,TRBJ1-1,TGTGCCAGCAGCATCGTAGACAGGGGGCGCGGGTCTGAAGCTTTCTTT,CASSIVDRGRGSEAFF
TRBV6-5,TRBD2,NA,TRBJ2-7,TGTGCCAGCAAAAAACCCTCTAGCGGGGTGTACGAGCAGTACTTC,CASKKPSSGVYEQYF
TRBV6-1,TRBD1,few,TRBJ1-3,TGTGCCAGCAGTGAAGACTGGACAGGGAGGTACACCATATATTTT,CASSEDWTGRYTIYF
TRBV7-2,NA,NA,TRBJ1-6,TGTGCCAGCAGCGCCTTCCTCGACAGTGATCACTCCTATAATTCACCCCTCCACTTT,CASSAFLDSDHSYNSPLHF
TRBV2,NA,NA,TRBJ2-3,TGTGCCACTACGGGACTGGGGACAGATACGCAGTATTTT,CATTGLGTDTQYF
TRBV5-1,NA,NA,TRBJ1-5,TGCGCCAGCAGTATAGAGGGATGGCAGCCCCAGCATTTT,CASSIEGWQPQHF
TRBV6-4,NA,NA,TRBJ2-5,TGTGCCAGCAGTGAAGACTTCGGAGAGACCCAGTACTTC,CASSEDFGETQYF
TRBV10-3,TRBD1,few,TRBJ1-6,TGTGCCATCAGTGCGGGACAGGGTCTGGGCTCCTATAATTCACCCCTCCACTTT,CAISAGQGLGSYNSPLHF